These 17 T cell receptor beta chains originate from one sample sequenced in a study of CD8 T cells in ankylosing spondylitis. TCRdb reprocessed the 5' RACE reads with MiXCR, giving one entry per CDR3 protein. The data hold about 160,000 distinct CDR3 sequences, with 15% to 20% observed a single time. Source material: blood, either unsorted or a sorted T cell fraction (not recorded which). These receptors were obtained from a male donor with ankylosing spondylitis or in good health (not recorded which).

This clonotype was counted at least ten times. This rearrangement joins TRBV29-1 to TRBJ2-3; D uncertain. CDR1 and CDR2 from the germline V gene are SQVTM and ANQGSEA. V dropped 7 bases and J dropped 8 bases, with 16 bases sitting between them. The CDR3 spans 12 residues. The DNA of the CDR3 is TGCAGCGCTTCGAGACTGTGGGGTACGCAGTATTTT. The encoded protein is CSASRLWGTQYF.

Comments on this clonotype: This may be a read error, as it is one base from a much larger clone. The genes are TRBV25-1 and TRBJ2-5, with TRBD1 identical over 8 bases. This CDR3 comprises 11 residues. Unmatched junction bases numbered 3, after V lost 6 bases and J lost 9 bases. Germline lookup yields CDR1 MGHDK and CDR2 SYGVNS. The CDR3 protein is CASRLGQAQYF. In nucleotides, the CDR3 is TGTGCCAGCAGGTTGGGACAGGCCCAGTACTTC.

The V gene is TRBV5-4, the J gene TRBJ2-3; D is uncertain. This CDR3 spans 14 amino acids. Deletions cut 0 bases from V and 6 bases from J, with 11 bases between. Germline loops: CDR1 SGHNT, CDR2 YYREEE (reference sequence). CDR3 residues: CASSLASGSDTQYF. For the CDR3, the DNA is TGTGCCAGCAGCTTGGCGTCCGGCTCCGATACGCAGTATTTT.

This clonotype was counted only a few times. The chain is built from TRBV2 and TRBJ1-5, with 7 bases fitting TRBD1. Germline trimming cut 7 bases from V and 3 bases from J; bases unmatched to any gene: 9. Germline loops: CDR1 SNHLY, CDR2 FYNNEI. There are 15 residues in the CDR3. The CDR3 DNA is TGTGCCAGCAAGAAAGGCACAGGGGCCAATCAGCCCCAGCATTTT. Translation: CASKKGTGANQPQHF.

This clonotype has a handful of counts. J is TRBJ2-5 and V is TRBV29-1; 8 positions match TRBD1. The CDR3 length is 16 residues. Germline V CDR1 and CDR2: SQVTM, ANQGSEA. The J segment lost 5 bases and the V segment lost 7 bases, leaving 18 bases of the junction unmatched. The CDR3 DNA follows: TGCAGCGCCCGGCCCGTGGACAGGGCAGATCGGGAGACCCAGTACTTC. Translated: CSARPVDRADRETQYF. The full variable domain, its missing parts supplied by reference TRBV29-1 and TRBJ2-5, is SAVISQKPSRDICQRGTSLTIQCQVDSQVTMMFWYRQQPGQSLTLIATANQGSEATYESGFVIDKFPISRPNLTFSTLTVSNMSPEDSSIYLCSARPVDRADRETQYFGPGTRLLVL.

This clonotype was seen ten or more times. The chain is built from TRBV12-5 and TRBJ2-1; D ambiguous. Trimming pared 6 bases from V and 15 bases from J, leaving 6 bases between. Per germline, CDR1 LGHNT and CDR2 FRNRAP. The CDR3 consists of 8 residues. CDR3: CASGPSFF. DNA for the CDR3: TGTGCTAGTGGCCCTTCGTTCTTC.

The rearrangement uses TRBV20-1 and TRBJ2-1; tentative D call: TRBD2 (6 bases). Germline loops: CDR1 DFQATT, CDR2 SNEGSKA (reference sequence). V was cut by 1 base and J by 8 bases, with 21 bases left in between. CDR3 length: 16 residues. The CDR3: CSARARRDSNFDEQFF. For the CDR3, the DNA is TGCAGTGCTAGAGCTCGGAGGGACTCAAATTTCGATGAGCAGTTCTTC.

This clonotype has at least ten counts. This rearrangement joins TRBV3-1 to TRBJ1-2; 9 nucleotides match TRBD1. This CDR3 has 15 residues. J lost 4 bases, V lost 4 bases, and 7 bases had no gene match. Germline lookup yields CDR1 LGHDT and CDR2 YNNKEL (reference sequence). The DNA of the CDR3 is TGTGCCAGCAGCCTGGGGACAGGGATTGGCTATGGCTACACCTTC. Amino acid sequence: CASSLGTGIGYGYTF.

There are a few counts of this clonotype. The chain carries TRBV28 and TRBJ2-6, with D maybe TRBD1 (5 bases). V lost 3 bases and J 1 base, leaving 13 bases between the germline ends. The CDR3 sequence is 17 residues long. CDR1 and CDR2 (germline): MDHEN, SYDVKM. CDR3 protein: CASSFSQGRSGANVLTF. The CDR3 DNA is TGTGCCAGCAGTTTTAGTCAGGGCAGGTCTGGGGCCAACGTCCTGACTTTC.

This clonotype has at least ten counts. CDR3 protein: CASSLAPGSNQPQHF. DNA for the CDR3: TGTGCCAGCAGCTTGGCCCCGGGTAGCAATCAGCCCCAGCATTTT. The chain is built from TRBV5-6 and TRBJ1-5; D unclear. Looked up from germline, CDR1 is SGHDT and CDR2 is YYEEEE. The CDR3 totals 15 residues. Trimming shortened V by 0 bases and J by 0 bases, and 7 bases separated the two germline ends.

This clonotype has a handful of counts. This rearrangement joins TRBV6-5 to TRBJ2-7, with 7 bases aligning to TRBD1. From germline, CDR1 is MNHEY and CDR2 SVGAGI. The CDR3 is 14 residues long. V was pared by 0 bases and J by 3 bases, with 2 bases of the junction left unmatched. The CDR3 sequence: CASSYSRTGYEQYF. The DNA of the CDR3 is TGTGCCAGCAGTTACTCCCGGACAGGCTACGAGCAGTACTTC.

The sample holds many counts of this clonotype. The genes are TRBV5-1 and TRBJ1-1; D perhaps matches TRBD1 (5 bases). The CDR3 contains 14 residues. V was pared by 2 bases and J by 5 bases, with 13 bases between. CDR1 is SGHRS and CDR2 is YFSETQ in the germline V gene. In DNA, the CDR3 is TGCGCCAGCAGCTTCTGGGGCGCGGTAACTGAAGCTTTCTTT. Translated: CASSFWGAVTEAFF.

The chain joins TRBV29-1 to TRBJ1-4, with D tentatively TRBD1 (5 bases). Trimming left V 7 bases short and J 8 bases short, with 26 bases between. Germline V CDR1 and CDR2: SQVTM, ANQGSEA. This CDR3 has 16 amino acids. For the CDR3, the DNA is TGCAGCGCCTCAGTTGGGACTCTTAACGCTCGAGAAAAACTGTTTTTT. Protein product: CSASVGTLNAREKLFF.

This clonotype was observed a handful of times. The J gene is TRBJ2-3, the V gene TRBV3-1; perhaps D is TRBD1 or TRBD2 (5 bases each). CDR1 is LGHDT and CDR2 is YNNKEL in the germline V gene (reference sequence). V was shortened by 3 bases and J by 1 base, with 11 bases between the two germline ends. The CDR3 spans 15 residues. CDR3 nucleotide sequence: TGTGCCAGCAGCCAGAGGGACGGCCGCACAGATACGCAGTATTTT. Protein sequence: CASSQRDGRTDTQYF.

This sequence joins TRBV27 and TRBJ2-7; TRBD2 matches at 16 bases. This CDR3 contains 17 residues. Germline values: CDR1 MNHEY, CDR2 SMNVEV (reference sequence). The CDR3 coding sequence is TGTGCACAAAATCCCGGGACTAGCGGGAGGGCCGGGTACGAGCAGTACTTC. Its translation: CAQNPGTSGRAGYEQYF.

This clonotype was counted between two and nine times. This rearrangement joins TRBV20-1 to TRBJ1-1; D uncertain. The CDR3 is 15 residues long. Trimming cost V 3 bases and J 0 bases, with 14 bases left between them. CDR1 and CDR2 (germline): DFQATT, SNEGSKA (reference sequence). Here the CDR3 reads CSASVWTNLNTEAFF. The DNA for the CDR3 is TGCAGTGCTAGCGTGTGGACGAACCTGAACACTGAAGCTTTCTTT.

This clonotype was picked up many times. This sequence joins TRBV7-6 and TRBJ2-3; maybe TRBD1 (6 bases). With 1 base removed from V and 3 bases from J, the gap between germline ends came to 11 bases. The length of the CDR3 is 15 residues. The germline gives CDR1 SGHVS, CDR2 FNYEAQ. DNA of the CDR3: TGTGCCAGCAGCTTAGGGCAGGGGCAGACAGATACGCAGTATTTT. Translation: CASSLGQGQTDTQYF. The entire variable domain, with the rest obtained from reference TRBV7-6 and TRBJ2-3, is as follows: GAGVSQSPRYKVTKRGQDVALRCDPISGHVSLYWYRQALGQGPEFLTYFNYEAQQDKSGLPNDRFSAERPEGSISTLTIQRTEQRDSAMYRCASSLGQGQTDTQYFGPGTRLTVL.